This T cell receptor beta chain came from a study of human T cells and chemical hapten exposure. Study context: Minor volume differences among pooled libraries chiefly drove per-sample TCR yield variation.

Specified time point: pre-sensitization, week 0. This sample's treatment: therapeutic diphenylcyclopropenone sensitization with weekly scalp DPC. In the case of this clonotype: Its cognate antigen is unknown.

From germline, CDR1 is SGHTA and CDR2 FQGNSA. The CDR3 has 16 amino acids. The V gene lost 2 bases and the J gene lost 7 bases, with 15 bases spanning the gap. Individual cDNA molecules had unique molecular identifiers attached to them by the library. TCRdb used MiXCR to reprocess the RACE reads, holding one entry per CDR3 protein. Among under 200,000 distinct CDR3 sequences, roughly 30% were seen once, and the ten largest hold less than 3.5%. General study results and limits: Expanded TCRs made up significantly more big CDR3 similarity clusters than controls did.

This sequence joins TRBV7-2 and TRBJ1-6; no clear D gene. The sequence was collected from a woman aged 25 to 39 with alopecia areata. Some clones in this sample may be carry-over from other donors' samples. Here the sequenced sample was whole blood, taken in connection with sensitization to the hapten diphenylcyclopropenone (DPC). CDR3 coding DNA: TGTGCCAGCAGCTTACCCACAAGGATAATGAATTCACCCCTCCACTTT. This sequence encodes CASSLPTRIMNSPLHF.